These 29 T cell receptor beta chains share one sample of origin, sequenced in a study of T cells after yellow fever vaccination. Each CDR3 protein gets one entry after TCRdb re-called the 5' RACE reads with MiXCR. The data contain hundreds of thousands of distinct CDR3 sequences, 10% to 15% of them seen just once; the ten biggest clones take up about 16%. The sequences come from PBMCs, collected on the day of the yellow fever booster vaccination. These receptors originate from a man aged 30 to 45 who received the YFV17D yellow fever vaccine.

Only a few counts were recorded for this clonotype. The J gene is TRBJ2-1, the V gene TRBV5-6, with 9 bases matching TRBD2. The CDR3 sequence is 15 residues long. Germline trimming cut 2 bases from V and 5 bases from J; bases unmatched to any gene: 5. CDR1 and CDR2 (germline): SGHDT, YYEEEE. CDR3 sequence (DNA): TGTGCCAGCAGCTTCCCGCTAGCGGGACACAATGAGCAGTTCTTC. Translating it yields CASSFPLAGHNEQFF.

In this sample, this clonotype turned up a few times. V usage is TRBV20-1 and J usage is TRBJ2-7, with 14 bases matching TRBD2. The CDR3 spans 15 residues. In germline, CDR1 is DFQATT, CDR2 SNEGSKA (reference sequence). The V segment lost 3 bases and the J segment 4 bases; nucleotides outside the gene matches: 5. The CDR3 region is CSARTSGRAGYEQYF. The CDR3 DNA follows: TGCAGTGCTAGGACTAGCGGGAGGGCCGGATACGAGCAGTACTTC.

This clonotype has only one observation. The chain employs TRBV20-1 and TRBJ2-7; the match to TRBD2 covers 13 bases. V lost 5 bases and J lost 5; bases outside the gene matches: 6. The length of the CDR3 is 14 residues. CDR1 is DFQATT, CDR2 SNEGSKA, per germline (reference sequence). The CDR3 sequence: CSAEGLAGENEQYF. The CDR3 bases are TGCAGTGCTGAAGGACTAGCGGGAGAGAACGAGCAGTACTTC.

This clonotype appeared many times. The chain couples TRBV29-1 to TRBJ2-3, with TRBD2 as a possible D gene (6 bases). CDR1 is SQVTM and CDR2 is ANQGSEA in the germline V gene. The V end was cut by 5 bases, the J end by 4 bases, with 16 bases between. CDR3 size: 14 residues. The CDR3 sequence is CSVLTRTTADTQYF. The CDR3, as DNA: TGCAGCGTTTTAACTCGGACTACCGCAGATACGCAGTATTTT.

V gene TRBV3-1 combines with J gene TRBJ1-2; D call uncertain. CDR1 LGHDT and CDR2 YNNKEL come from the germline V gene (reference sequence). This CDR3 has 13 residues. V lost 1 base to trimming and J lost 4 bases, with 7 bases between them. The CDR3 reads CASSQVRFYGYTF. The CDR3, as DNA: TGTGCCAGCAGCCAAGTCCGTTTCTATGGCTACACCTTC.

This chain joins TRBV24-1 and TRBJ2-3; D assignment may be TRBD1 or TRBD2 (5 bases each). This CDR3 spans 15 amino acids. The V end lost 12 bases, the J end lost 1 base, and 19 bases lay between the germline ends. Germline loops: CDR1 KGHDR, CDR2 SFDVKD. Written as DNA, the CDR3 is TGTGCCGTTCGGGGCTACGACGGACGCACAGATACGCAGTATTTT. This sequence encodes CAVRGYDGRTDTQYF.

The DNA of the CDR3 is TGTGCCACGGGACAGGGGAACGAGCAGTACTTC. Its protein is CATGQGNEQYF. The V call is TRBV6-1, the J call TRBJ2-7, with 10 positions matching TRBD1. This CDR3 spans 11 amino acids. V lost 10 bases, J lost 5 bases, and 2 bases stayed unmatched. Germline-derived CDR1 and CDR2 are MNHNS and SASEGT.

The chain carries TRBV27 and TRBJ1-1, with 8 bases aligning to TRBD1. V lost 5 bases to trimming and J lost 7 bases; unmatched junction nucleotides: 9. CDR1 is MNHEY and CDR2 is SMNVEV in the germline V gene (reference sequence). This CDR3 region has 14 residues. CDR3 loop: CASSPGQVRIEAFF. The CDR3 DNA sequence: TGTGCCAGCAGTCCGGGACAGGTTCGGATTGAAGCTTTCTTT.

This clonotype was found many times. The chain combines TRBV27 with TRBJ2-1; 12 nucleotides align to TRBD2. This CDR3 region has 15 residues. After removal of 3 bases from V and 5 bases from J, the junction contained 2 bases not matched to a gene. The germline V gene has CDR1 MNHEY and CDR2 SMNVEV (reference sequence). In nucleotides, the CDR3 is TGTGCCAGCAGTTTCGGACTAGCGGGAAACAATGAGCAGTTCTTC. Amino acid sequence: CASSFGLAGNNEQFF.

The chain has TRBV11-2 and TRBJ1-2; tentative D call: TRBD1 (6 bases). Germline CDR1 SGHAT, CDR2 FQNNGV. Trimming cost V 4 bases and J 4 bases, with 22 bases left between them. The CDR3 has 17 residues. The CDR3 DNA follows: TGTGCCAGCAGCTCAGAACTCCAGGACAGCCTCATCTATGGCTACACCTTC. Its protein product is CASSSELQDSLIYGYTF.

This clonotype was observed a handful of times. V gene TRBV5-1 combines with J gene TRBJ2-5, with a tentative D call TRBD2 (6 bases). Germline V CDR1 and CDR2: SGHRS, YFSETQ. This CDR3 has 15 residues. The V end lost 0 bases, the J end lost 3 bases, and 12 bases lay between the germline ends. CDR3 protein: CASSLDGGNEETQYF. The CDR3 coding sequence is TGCGCCAGCAGCTTGGACGGCGGGAACGAAGAGACCCAGTACTTC.

The sample holds a few counts of this clonotype. This chain connects TRBV4-3 to TRBJ1-2, with a possible D match to TRBD1 (5 bases). CDR3 length: 17 residues. The V gene's germline CDR1 is LGHNA and CDR2 YSLEER. Trimming left V 2 bases short and J 2 bases short, with 18 bases between. The CDR3 nucleotides are TGCGCCAGCAGCCAAAAAGCCCACTGGGGGGGGAACTATGGCTACACCTTC. Protein: CASSQKAHWGGNYGYTF.

A word on this clonotype: One base away lies a much larger clone, so this may be a sequencing read error. The chain recombines TRBV10-3 with TRBJ2-4; D remains unclear. In germline, CDR1 is ENHRY, CDR2 SYGVKD. The CDR3 runs to 14 residues. CDR3 nucleotides: TGTGCCGTCAGTGAGTCAAAGGGTCTCAACATTCAGTACTTC. It is translated as CAVSESKGLNIQYF.

This clonotype showed up just a few times. This chain links TRBV3-1 with TRBJ1-1; D remains unclear. The germline V gene has CDR1 LGHDT and CDR2 YNNKEL (reference sequence). The V end was cut by 3 bases, the J end by 1 base, with 9 bases between. The CDR3 runs to 14 residues. CDR3 region: CASSHRLRNTEAFF. CDR3 bases: TGTGCCAGCAGCCATAGACTGCGGAACACTGAAGCTTTCTTT.

Worth noting for this clonotype: The junction differs from germline at one of its ends, possibly a read error. The rearrangement links TRBV30 to TRBJ2-1; TRBD2 aligns across 9 bases. This CDR3 contains 12 residues. Germline CDR1 and CDR2: GTSNPN and SVGIG (reference sequence). CDR3 in DNA: TGTGCCCGGAGGATAGCGGGAGCTGAGCAGTTCTTC. Amino acid sequence: CARRIAGAEQFF.

The J gene is TRBJ1-4, the V gene TRBV28; 11 bases are shared with TRBD1. After removal of 5 bases from V and 7 bases from J, the junction contained 6 bases not matched to a gene. This CDR3 comprises 15 residues. Germline V gene lookup returns CDR1 MDHEN and CDR2 SYDVKM. This chain's CDR3 is CASSLGGTGGEKLFF. The CDR3 nucleotides read TGTGCCAGCAGTCTTGGGGGGACAGGGGGTGAAAAACTGTTTTTT. The full variable domain, its missing parts supplied by reference TRBV28 and TRBJ1-4, is DVKVTQSSRYLVKRTGEKVFLECVQDMDHENMFWYRQDPGLGLRLIYFSYDVKMKEKGDIPEGYSVSREKKERFSLILESASTNQTSMYLCASSLGGTGGEKLFFGSGTQLSVL.

This clonotype was counted only a few times. This sequence joins TRBV16 and TRBJ2-1; 7 bases fit TRBD2. V gave up 1 base and J gave up 0 bases; unmatched junction bases: 6. This CDR3 comprises 17 residues. Per the germline V gene, CDR1 is KGHSY and CDR2 is FQNENV. This CDR3 is CASSQLGSGFSYNEQFF. The CDR3 DNA sequence: TGTGCCAGCAGCCAATTAGGTAGCGGGTTCTCCTACAATGAGCAGTTCTTC.

The chain links TRBV11-2 to TRBJ2-1, with 9 bases aligning to TRBD1. The CDR3 spans 17 residues. V shed 0 bases and J 6 bases; nucleotides not matched to a gene: 9. Per germline, CDR1 SGHAT and CDR2 FQNNGV. The CDR3 coding sequence is TGTGCCAGCAGCTTAGAGAGTACAGGGGGCCCCCTCAATGAGCAGTTCTTC. It is translated as CASSLESTGGPLNEQFF.

The table lists this clonotype with many counts. In DNA, the CDR3 is TGTGCCAGCAGTCCCGACAGGAAGCGTCTGGAGACCCAGTACTTC. It specifies CASSPDRKRLETQYF. This chain connects TRBV7-2 to TRBJ2-5, with TRBD1 as a possible D gene (6 bases). Germline V gene sequence: CDR1 SGHTA, CDR2 FQGNSA. Trimming pared 6 bases from V and 5 bases from J, leaving 19 bases between. CDR3 length: 15 amino acids.

This clonotype was seen a handful of times. The J gene is TRBJ2-1, the V gene TRBV7-2, with D perhaps given as TRBD1 or TRBD2 (5 bases each). Per the germline V gene, CDR1 is SGHTA and CDR2 is FQGNSA. The CDR3 has 13 residues. V was cut by 5 bases and J by 8 bases, with 13 bases left in between. The CDR3 DNA reads TGTGCCAGCAGCGTGGGACCGGCGGATGAGCAGTTCTTC. Translating it yields CASSVGPADEQFF.

This clonotype was detected many times. At one end the junction does not follow the germline gene, possibly because of a read error. The V gene is TRBV5-1, the J gene TRBJ1-2; D call uncertain. Germline assignment: CDR1 SGHRS and CDR2 YFSETQ. The CDR3 covers 13 residues. The CDR3 spells CASSLDGNYGYTF. In DNA, the CDR3 is TGTGCCAGCAGTTTAGACGGAAACTATGGCTACACCTTC.

This clonotype was recorded many times. This chain uses TRBV3-1 with TRBJ2-5; weak D call: TRBD2 (6 bases). Trimming left V 4 bases short and J 4 bases short, with 13 bases between. The CDR3 consists of 14 residues. Looked up from germline, CDR1 is LGHDT and CDR2 is YNNKEL (reference sequence). In DNA, the CDR3 is TGTGCCAGCAGCCTTGCGGCCGGGGGAGAGACCCAGTACTTC. Residues: CASSLAAGGETQYF.

The chain uses TRBV4-3 and TRBJ2-7; tentatively, D is TRBD1 or TRBD2 (5 bases each). CDR1 and CDR2 (germline): LGHNA, YSLEER. Between the trimmed V and J ends, which lost 3 bases and 3 bases, there was a span of 12 bases. CDR3 length: 14 residues. CDR3 region: CASSHQRGGYEQYF. The DNA for the CDR3 is TGCGCCAGCAGCCACCAACGGGGCGGCTACGAGCAGTACTTC.

This sequence joins TRBV30 and TRBJ2-7, with TRBD1 as a possible D gene (6 bases). With 1 base removed from V and 2 bases from J, the gap between germline ends came to 12 bases. Germline assignment: CDR1 GTSNPN and CDR2 SVGIG (reference sequence). This CDR3 spans 14 amino acids. The CDR3 region is CAWSDSGVPYEQYF. CDR3 in DNA: TGTGCCTGGAGTGACTCAGGGGTCCCCTACGAGCAGTACTTC.

This clonotype was picked up a small number of times. V is TRBV10-3 and J is TRBJ2-2; 7 positions agree with TRBD1. Germline CDR1 is ENHRY and CDR2 is SYGVKD. The CDR3 loop spans 13 amino acids. Trimming cost V 6 bases and J 6 bases; bases outside gene matches: 4. CDR3 DNA: TGTGCCATCAGCAAACAGGGGTCCGGGGAGCTGTTTTTT. It specifies CAISKQGSGELFF.

In its sample, this clonotype was seen many times. The chain combines TRBV7-2 with TRBJ2-3; a possible D gene is TRBD1 (5 bases). V was clipped by 1 base and J by 7 bases, with 18 bases between them. Germline lookup yields CDR1 SGHTA and CDR2 FQGNSA. CDR3 size: 16 residues. The CDR3 protein is CASSLDPTQASYTQYF. The CDR3 DNA sequence: TGTGCCAGCAGCTTAGACCCGACACAGGCGTCCTATACGCAGTATTTT.

This sequence joins TRBV4-3 and TRBJ2-1, with 9 bases fitting TRBD2. V gave up 1 base and J gave up 7 bases; unmatched junction bases: 8. The CDR3 is 16 amino acids. Germline V gives CDR1 LGHNA, CDR2 YSLEER. CDR3 nucleotide sequence: TGCGCCAGCAGCCAAGCGCGTCTAGCGGGATCGAATGAGCAGTTCTTC. Its protein product is CASSQARLAGSNEQFF.

This clonotype turned up a few times. This chain connects TRBV18 to TRBJ2-4; D ambiguous. The germline V gene has CDR1 KGHSH and CDR2 LQKENI. The CDR3 runs 13 residues. The V end was cut by 4 bases, the J end by 3 bases, with 7 bases between. CDR3 nucleotide sequence: TGTGCCAGCTCACAAGATAACAAAAACATTCAGTACTTC. It yields the protein CASSQDNKNIQYF.

This clonotype was found many times. V gene TRBV7-2 combines with J gene TRBJ2-7; 7 bases map to TRBD2. Germline V gene lookup returns CDR1 SGHTA and CDR2 FQGNSA. This CDR3 is built from 14 residues. The J segment lost 4 bases and the V segment lost 8 bases, leaving 11 bases of the junction unmatched. The CDR3 region has the DNA TGTGCCAGCCGACTGGGGGGGAGTGGTTACGAGCAGTACTTC. Its translation is CASRLGGSGYEQYF.